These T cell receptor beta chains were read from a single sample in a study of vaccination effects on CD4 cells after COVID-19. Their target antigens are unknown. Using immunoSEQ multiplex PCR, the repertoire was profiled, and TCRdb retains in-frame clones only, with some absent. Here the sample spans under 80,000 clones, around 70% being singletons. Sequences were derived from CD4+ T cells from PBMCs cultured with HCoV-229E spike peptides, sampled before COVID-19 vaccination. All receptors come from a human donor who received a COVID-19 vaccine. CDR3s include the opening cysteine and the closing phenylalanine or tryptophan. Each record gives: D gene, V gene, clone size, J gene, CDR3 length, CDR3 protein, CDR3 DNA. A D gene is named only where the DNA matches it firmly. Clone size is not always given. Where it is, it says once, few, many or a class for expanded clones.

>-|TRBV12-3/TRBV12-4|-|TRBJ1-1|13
CASSFSGNTEAFF
TGTGCCAGCAGTTTTTCCGGGAACACTGAAGCTTTCTTT
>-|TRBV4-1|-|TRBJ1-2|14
CASSQDVGFYGYTF
TGCGCCAGCAGCCAAGATGTCGGCTTCTATGGCTACACCTTC
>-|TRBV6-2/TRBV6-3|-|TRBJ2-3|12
CASSYGPGPQYF
TGTGCCAGCAGTTACGGGCCGGGACCGCAGTATTTT
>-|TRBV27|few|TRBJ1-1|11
CASKGNTEAFF
TGTGCCTCGAAGGGGAACACTGAAGCTTTCTTT
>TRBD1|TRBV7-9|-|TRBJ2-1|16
CASSPGGQGAYNEQFF
TGTGCCAGCAGCCCCGGCGGGCAGGGGGCTTACAATGAGCAGTTCTTC
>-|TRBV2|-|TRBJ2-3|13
CASTRLSSDTQYF
TGTGCCAGCACTCGACTGAGTTCAGATACGCAGTATTTT
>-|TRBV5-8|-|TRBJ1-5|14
CASLRYNSNQPQHF
TGTGCCAGCCTCCGTTATAATAGCAATCAGCCCCAGCATTTT
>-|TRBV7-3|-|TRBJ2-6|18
CASSLRASGRQGANVLTF
TGTGCCAGCAGCTTGCGCGCCTCCGGTCGGCAAGGGGCCAACGTCCTGACTTTC
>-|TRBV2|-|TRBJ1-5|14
CASTGFGGNQPQHF
TGTGCCAGCACCGGTTTCGGGGGCAATCAGCCCCAGCATTTT
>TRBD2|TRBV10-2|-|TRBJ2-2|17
CASRAVSGGENTGELFF
TGCGCCAGCAGAGCCGTTTCTGGGGGGGAGAACACCGGGGAGTTGTTTTTT
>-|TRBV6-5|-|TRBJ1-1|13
CASSYSIRSEAFF
TGTGCCAGCAGTTACTCGATTCGGTCTGAAGCTTTCTTT
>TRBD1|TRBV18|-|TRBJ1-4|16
CASSPSVQGAGEKLFF
TGTGCCAGCTCACCATCGGTCCAGGGGGCCGGTGAAAAACTGTTTTTT
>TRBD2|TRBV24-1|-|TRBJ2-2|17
CATRVAGGYRNTGELFF
TGTGCCACCCGGGTAGCGGGGGGTTACCGAAACACCGGGGAGCTGTTTTTT
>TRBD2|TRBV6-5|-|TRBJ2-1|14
CATYLGLGPVEQFF
TGTGCCACCTACCTCGGACTAGGACCGGTTGAGCAGTTCTTC